Presented here are 9 T cell receptor beta chains from one specimen sequenced in a study of technical replicates of blood from several donors. The method was immunoSEQ multiplex PCR; TCRdb's version includes in-frame clones alone and lacks a portion of them. The data contain approximately 15,000 clones, more than 80% of them seen just once; the ten biggest clones take up around 12%. The sequenced sample was PBMCs. All receptors come from a human donor in good health.

V usage is TRBV7-2 and J usage is TRBJ2-5; weak D call: TRBD2 (5 bases). Germline loops: CDR1 SGHTA, CDR2 FQGNSA. The CDR3 loop spans 12 amino acids. V lost 5 bases and J lost 8, with 12 bases in between. For the CDR3, the DNA is TGTGCCAGCAGCATGCGTCGGGGAACCCAGTACTTC. It codes for CASSMRRGTQYF.

The chain couples TRBV19 to TRBJ1-2; no definite D call. The CDR3 has 15 amino acids. Per germline, CDR1 LNHDA and CDR2 SQIVND (reference sequence). V was pared by 7 bases and J by 2 bases, with 17 bases between. The CDR3 coding sequence is TGTGCCAGTACCAAATTGTCGTCGGTGAACTATGGCTACACCTTC. It yields the protein CASTKLSSVNYGYTF.

This sequence joins TRBV27 and TRBJ2-7; D is unresolved. Germline loops: CDR1 MNHEY, CDR2 SMNVEV (reference sequence). V dropped 4 bases and J dropped 5 bases, with 15 bases sitting between them. CDR3 length equals 14 residues. In nucleotides, the CDR3 is TGTGCCAGCAGTTCATTAAGTAGTCTCCACGAGCAGTACTTC. Its translation: CASSSLSSLHEQYF.

V gene TRBV18 combines with J gene TRBJ2-7, with 8 bases aligning to TRBD1. The CDR3 has 17 residues. Germline V gives CDR1 KGHSH, CDR2 LQKENI. V trimming: 2 bases; J trimming: 5 bases; junction bases outside the gene matches: 14. CDR3 region: CASSPASPGQGFHEQYF. Written as DNA, the CDR3 is TGTGCCAGCTCACCAGCTTCCCCTGGACAGGGCTTCCACGAGCAGTACTTC.

The chain links TRBV27 to TRBJ2-5, with TRBD2 identical over 9 bases. This CDR3 has 14 amino acids. Unmatched junction bases numbered 1, after V lost 2 bases and J lost 3 bases. Germline V lookup: CDR1 MNHEY, CDR2 SMNVEV (reference sequence). The CDR3 bases are TGTGCCAGCAGTTTAGGGACTAGCAAAGAGACCCAGTACTTC. Amino acids: CASSLGTSKETQYF.

V is TRBV7-9 and J is TRBJ2-1; tentatively, D is TRBD2 (5 bases). The CDR3 sequence is 13 residues long. The germline gives CDR1 SEHNR, CDR2 FQNEAQ (reference sequence). Trimming cost V 3 bases and J 2 bases, with 5 bases left between them. CDR3 coding DNA: TGTGCCAGCAGCTTGGGAGCCTACAATGAGCAGTTCTTC. Its protein product is CASSLGAYNEQFF.

This clone was seen only once. The chain links TRBV27 to TRBJ2-7; 9 positions match TRBD2. V was pared by 5 bases and J by 4 bases, with 12 bases of the junction left unmatched. This CDR3 spans 16 amino acids. CDR1 MNHEY and CDR2 SMNVEV come from the germline V gene (reference sequence). The CDR3 DNA follows: TGTGCCAGCAGTCCCGGGAGCGGGAGGAGTATGTACGAGCAGTACTTC. Amino acid sequence: CASSPGSGRSMYEQYF.

CDR3: CAISGSSNQPQHF. The CDR3 coding sequence is TGTGCCATTTCAGGGTCTTCGAATCAGCCCCAGCATTTT. The chain has TRBV10-3 and TRBJ1-5; weak D call: TRBD1 (5 bases). The germline gives CDR1 ENHRY, CDR2 SYGVKD. The V gene lost 9 bases and the J gene lost 4 bases, with 13 bases spanning the gap. The CDR3 is 13 amino acids.

This clone was counted a few times. CDR3 sequence (DNA): TGTGCCAGCATGGACAGGATGGGCACTGAAGCTTTCTTT. Its translation: CASMDRMGTEAFF. The chain uses TRBV2 and TRBJ1-1; 7 positions agree with TRBD1. CDR1 SNHLY and CDR2 FYNNEI come from the germline V gene. J was trimmed by 4 bases and V by 7 bases; bases with no gene match: 6. This CDR3 spans 13 amino acids.